This is a list of T cell receptor beta chains from one sample in a study of shared clonotypes between healthy human individuals. Assay: immunoSEQ multiplex PCR; the TCRdb copy retains only in-frame clones and omits some. The sample carries some 2,100,000 clones, around 95% recorded once. The specimen was naive CD4+ T cells sorted from blood. The origin of the receptors is a man aged 18-30 years in good health. Both conserved end residues are part of each CDR3. A D gene is named only where the DNA matches it firmly. Clone sizes are given selectively: once, few, many, or a class where the clone is expanded.

>.|TRBJ1-1|.|TRBV7-9
CASSLVSGGAFF
TGTGCCAGCAGCTTAGTATCCGGCGGAGCTTTCTTT
>.|TRBJ2-1|.|TRBV21-1
CASSPRLAGVADEQFF
TGTGCCAGCAGCCCACGGCTAGCGGGAGTGGCCGATGAGCAGTTCTTC
>TRBD2|TRBJ2-2|.|TRBV9
CASSAPGLAGAIGELFF
TGTGCCAGCAGCGCCCCGGGGCTAGCGGGGGCCATAGGGGAGCTGTTTTTT
>.|TRBJ1-2|.|TRBV6-1
CATGGGLNYGYTF
TGTGCCACTGGCGGAGGGTTGAACTATGGCTACACCTTC
>TRBD2|TRBJ2-7|.|TRBV5-6
CASSLAGLAGNEQYF
TGTGCCAGCAGCTTGGCTGGACTAGCGGGGAACGAGCAGTACTTC
>TRBD1|TRBJ2-7|.|TRBV5-1
CASSLARLNVQGAYEQYF
TGCGCCAGCAGCTTGGCGCGCCTGAACGTACAGGGGGCCTACGAGCAGTACTTC
>TRBD1|TRBJ1-2|once|TRBV7-9
CASSEAAQGASGYTF
TGTGCCAGCAGCGAAGCGGCCCAGGGGGCGAGTGGCTACACCTTC
>.|TRBJ2-1|.|TRBV5-6
CASSLTDEQFF
TGTGCCAGCAGCTTGACGGATGAGCAGTTCTTC
>.|TRBJ1-5|once|TRBV1
CTSSQDLGMRNQPQHF
TGCACCAGCAGCCAAGATTTGGGTATGAGGAATCAGCCCCAGCATTTT
>.|TRBJ2-7|.|TRBV11-2
CASSQGDTPYEQYF
TGTGCCAGCAGCCAAGGGGACACGCCCTACGAGCAGTACTTC
>.|TRBJ2-5|.|TRBV7-2
CASSLAAGSIETQYF
TGTGCCAGCAGCTTAGCGGCAGGGTCGATAGAGACCCAGTACTTC
>.|TRBJ2-7|.|TRBV15
CATSARTDTYEQYF
TGTGCCACCAGCGCCCGGACAGACACCTACGAGCAGTACTTC
>TRBD2|TRBJ2-1|.|TRBV30
CAWRGKTGTSGGYNEQFF
TGTGCCTGGAGGGGAAAGACCGGGACTAGCGGGGGATACAATGAGCAGTTCTTC
>.|TRBJ2-5|.|TRBV30
CAWSSDLTGETQYF
TGTGCCTGGAGTAGCGACCTAACAGGAGAGACCCAGTACTTC
>.|TRBJ2-7|.|TRBV7-2
CASGRGGSSYEQYF
TGTGCCAGCGGACGGGGCGGTAGCTCCTACGAGCAGTACTTC
>.|TRBJ1-1|.|TRBV5-4
CASSFESSGAFF
TGTGCCAGCAGCTTTGAATCTTCGGGGGCTTTCTTT
>TRBD2|TRBJ2-2|.|TRBV6-1
CASRGLLAGTGELFF
TGTGCCAGCAGGGGTCTCCTAGCGGGGACCGGGGAGCTGTTTTTT
>.|TRBJ2-6|.|TRBV6-1
CASRNSGANVLTF
TGTGCCAGCCGGAACTCTGGGGCCAACGTCCTGACTTTC
>TRBD2|TRBJ2-1|.|TRBV30
CAWSVQRGPYNEQFF
TGTGCCTGGAGTGTTCAGCGGGGGCCTTACAATGAGCAGTTCTTC
>.|TRBJ1-4|.|TRBV6-5
CASSKRGATNEKLFF
TGTGCCAGCAGTAAAAGGGGGGCAACTAATGAAAAACTGTTTTTT
>.|TRBJ1-2|.|TRBV28
CATQSNYGYTF
TGTGCCACCCAGAGTAACTATGGCTACACCTTC
>.|TRBJ2-3|.|TRBV10-1
CASSEGGTDTQYF
TGCGCCAGCAGTGAAGGAGGTACAGATACGCAGTATTTT
>.|TRBJ1-2|.|TRBV10-3
CATAIDPSSNYGYTF
TGTGCCACAGCCATAGACCCGAGCTCTAACTATGGCTACACCTTC
>.|TRBJ2-7|.|TRBV30
CAWSGGGNYEQYF
TGTGCCTGGAGTGGGGGAGGAAACTACGAGCAGTACTTC
>TRBD1|TRBJ2-7|.|TRBV11-3
CASSLGGTDTYEQYF
TGTGCCAGCAGCTTAGGAGGGACAGATACCTACGAGCAGTACTTC
>TRBD1|TRBJ2-2|.|TRBV28
CASSFVAGQGVLF
TGTGCCAGCAGTTTTGTAGCGGGACAGGGGGTCCTTTTT
>.|TRBJ2-3|.|TRBV12-5
CASGLGRNTQYF
TGTGCTAGTGGTTTGGGACGGAATACGCAGTATTTT
>.|TRBJ1-2|.|TRBV6-1
CASSEGGGGVRGYTF
TGTGCCAGCAGTGAAGGGGGCGGAGGGGTTCGCGGCTACACCTTC
>.|TRBJ2-2|.|TRBV7-2
CASSLSRSPKVAGELFF
TGTGCCAGCAGCTTATCTCGCAGCCCGAAGGTCGCCGGGGAGCTGTTTTTT
>TRBD1|TRBJ2-2|.|TRBV5-1
CASRDPGQGNTGELFF
TGCGCCAGCCGAGACCCCGGACAGGGTAACACCGGGGAGCTGTTTTTT
>.|TRBJ1-2|.|TRBV27
CASTSPGEGYTF
TGTGCCAGCACCTCGCCCGGGGAGGGCTACACCTTC
>.|TRBJ1-2|.|TRBV4-1
CASSQDEGYRYGYTF
TGCGCCAGCAGCCAAGATGAGGGGTACCGATATGGCTACACCTTC
>.|TRBJ2-7|once|TRBV23-1
CASSSGAPRGAAYEQYF
TGCGCCAGCAGTTCAGGAGCACCCAGGGGGGCCGCCTACGAGCAGTACTTC
>.|TRBJ1-6|.|TRBV2
CASRGIKDHSSYNSPLHF
TGTGCCAGCAGGGGGATCAAGGATCATAGCTCCTATAATTCACCCCTCCACTTT
>.|TRBJ1-3|.|TRBV7-2
CASSLVDISGNTIYF
TGTGCCAGCAGCTTAGTGGACATCTCTGGAAACACCATATATTTT
>.|TRBJ1-1|few|TRBV20-1
CSVPNTEAFF
TGCAGTGTCCCGAACACTGAAGCTTTCTTT
>TRBD1|TRBJ1-2|few|TRBV5-1
CASSWNPGQANYGYTF
TGCGCCAGCAGCTGGAATCCCGGACAGGCTAACTATGGCTACACCTTC
>TRBD2|TRBJ2-1|.|TRBV30
CASSGTSGTYNEQFF
TGTGCCTCCTCCGGGACTAGCGGGACCTACAATGAGCAGTTCTTC
>TRBD2|TRBJ2-7|.|TRBV7-2
CASSPMLAGSYEQYF
TGTGCCAGCAGCCCGATGCTAGCGGGCTCCTACGAGCAGTACTTC
>TRBD1|TRBJ2-5|.|TRBV6-5
CASSYSDRGQETQYF
TGTGCCAGCAGTTACTCGGACAGGGGCCAAGAGACCCAGTACTTC
>.|TRBJ2-3|.|TRBV29-1
CSVALGADTQYF
TGCAGCGTTGCACTAGGCGCAGATACGCAGTATTTT
>.|TRBJ2-7|once|TRBV10-1
CASSEDRSPGKYEQYF
TGCGCCAGCAGTGAGGATAGGAGTCCCGGGAAATACGAGCAGTACTTC
>TRBD2|TRBJ2-7|.|TRBV10-2
CASSDRTSGGLKQYF
TGCGCCAGCAGTGACCGGACTAGCGGGGGGTTAAAGCAGTACTTC
>TRBD1|TRBJ1-4|.|TRBV6-5
CASSRGQATNEKLFF
TGTGCCAGCAGTCGAGGACAGGCAACTAATGAAAAACTGTTTTTT
>TRBD2|TRBJ2-7|.|TRBV30
CAWSGLPYEQYF
TGTGCCTGGTCGGGACTACCCTACGAGCAGTACTTC
>.|TRBJ1-6|.|TRBV7-2
CASSLALQEYSPLHF
TGTGCCAGCAGCTTAGCGCTACAGGAGTATTCACCCCTCCACTTT
>TRBD1|TRBJ1-3|.|TRBV11-2
CASSTGQGSGNTIYF
TGTGCCAGCAGCACCGGACAGGGATCTGGAAACACCATATATTTT
>.|TRBJ1-5|.|TRBV19
CASSIDQPGAGFQPQHF
TGTGCCAGTAGTATAGATCAGCCGGGGGCCGGGTTTCAGCCCCAGCATTTT